This note documents a single T cell receptor beta chain sequence. The data stem from a study of patients and donors after allogeneic stem cell transplantation. Germline V lookup: CDR1 SQVTM, CDR2 ANQGSEA. V lost 6 bases, J lost 5 bases, and 25 bases lay in between. This CDR3 contains 16 residues. TCRdb passed the RT-PCR reads through MiXCR, listing each CDR3 protein once. Of 800,000 to 1,000,000 distinct CDR3 sequences in the sample, more than 15% were seen once. The rearrangement links TRBV29-1 to TRBJ1-2; D is perhaps TRBD1 (5 bases). This TCR derives from a human donor who was either an allogeneic HSCT recipient or a stem cell or donor lymphocyte infusion donor (not recorded which). It is not recorded whose cells these are; they may come from a transplant donor. Sequenced: blood, either unsorted or a sorted T cell fraction (not recorded which). In DNA, the CDR3 is TGCAGCGTGAACGCGGGCGGACGGGGCGAGGCTTATGGCTACACCTTC. This translates into CSVNAGGRGEAYGYTF.